This T cell receptor (beta chain) was found in a study of spatial heterogeneity in lung cancer. A single record per CDR3 protein comes from TCRdb applying MiXCR to the 5' RACE reads. The sample contains about 38,000 distinct CDR3 sequences, roughly 8% of which appear only once. Time point defined: sample taken at primary tumor resection. Germline V lookup: CDR1 MNHEY, CDR2 SVGAGI. Trimming shortened V by 2 bases and J by 2 bases, and 11 bases separated the two germline ends. There are 15 residues in the CDR3. This clonotype was counted ten times or more. The sample here was PBMCs, taken at surgery. The sequence was obtained from a male donor with early-stage non-small cell lung cancer. This rearrangement joins TRBV6-5 to TRBJ2-3; no firm D call. The CDR3 region has the DNA TGTGCCAGCAGTTACGACACTTCGAACACAGATACGCAGTATTTT. Translated, it gives CASSYDTSNTDTQYF.